These 3 T cell receptor beta chains share one sample of origin, sequenced in a study of cytomegalovirus exposure and HLA in healthy donors. In the PCR, 60 Vbeta and 13 Jbeta primers were used. Produced via immunoSEQ multiplex PCR; TCRdb's table is partial and in-frame only. The data show 90,000 to 150,000 clones, approximately 81% seen once. Sequenced material: PBMCs. These receptors were obtained from a woman aged 35 to 49 in good health and CMV-seronegative.

The genes are TRBV4-2 and TRBJ2-7, with 8 bases matching TRBD1. The CDR3 runs to 17 residues. Germline V gene sequence: CDR1 LGHNA, CDR2 YNFKEQ. V trimming: 0 bases; J trimming: 7 bases; junction bases outside the gene matches: 14. The CDR3 DNA sequence: TGTGCCAGCAGCCAAGATCGGGCGGGGCAGGGGGCAGGGGAGCAGTACTTC. As protein: CASSQDRAGQGAGEQYF.

J is TRBJ1-3 and V is TRBV25-1, with TRBD1 matching 12 bases. The junction had 4 bases not matched to a gene; V was cut back by 3 bases and J by 7 bases. The CDR3 runs 15 residues. The germline gives CDR1 MGHDK, CDR2 SYGVNS. CDR3 amino acids: CASSEGTGGKNTIYF. In nucleotides, the CDR3 is TGTGCCAGCAGTGAGGGGACAGGGGGCAAGAACACCATATATTTT.

The chain carries TRBV6-5 and TRBJ2-5; TRBD2 is a possible D gene (6 bases). Looked up from germline, CDR1 is MNHEY and CDR2 is SVGAGI. V lost 2 bases and J lost 4, with 11 bases in between. The CDR3 consists of 14 residues. The CDR3 here is CASSYGRGRETQYF. CDR3 sequence (DNA): TGTGCCAGCAGTTACGGTCGGGGGAGAGAGACCCAGTACTTC.